The 10 T cell receptor beta chains below come from one sample, sequenced in a study of cytomegalovirus exposure and HLA in healthy donors. Primers included in the PCR were 60 Vbeta and 13 Jbeta primers. Only in-frame clones appear in the TCRdb table, and some are missing; sequencing was by immunoSEQ multiplex PCR. Of about 200,000 clones in the sample, about four fifths were seen once. The sequenced material came from PBMCs. Source of these receptors: a girl under 18 in good health and CMV-seropositive.

The rearrangement uses TRBV5-1 and TRBJ2-2; D ambiguous. This CDR3 is 15 amino acids long. Germline V gives CDR1 SGHRS, CDR2 YFSETQ. The V end was cut by 0 bases, the J end by 4 bases, with 10 bases between. The CDR3 coding sequence is TGCGCCAGCAGCTTGGGAAACCCGGGCACCGGGGAGCTGTTTTTT. This codes for CASSLGNPGTGELFF.

This clone showed up just once. The V and J genes are TRBV9 and TRBJ2-3; D is possibly TRBD1 (6 bases). The CDR3 loop spans 17 amino acids. Germline V CDR1 and CDR2: SGDLS, YYNGEE. V lost 4 bases and J lost 1, with 19 bases in between. CDR3 sequence reads: CASSSTGQREGTDTQYF. In nucleotides, the CDR3 is TGTGCCAGCAGCTCCACGGGACAAAGAGAGGGCACAGATACGCAGTATTTT.

In DNA form, the CDR3 reads TGTGCCAGCAGTTTAAGGGGATTAACAAGAACAGATACGCAGTATTTT. Its protein product is CASSLRGLTRTDTQYF. The rearrangement uses TRBV27 and TRBJ2-3, with D possibly being TRBD1 (5 bases). Germline lookup yields CDR1 MNHEY and CDR2 SMNVEV (reference sequence). Trimming cost V 2 bases and J 3 bases, with 15 bases left between them. The CDR3 runs to 16 residues.

This clone was observed a handful of times. V usage is TRBV5-6 and J usage is TRBJ2-3, with TRBD2 as a possible D gene (5 bases). CDR1 is SGHDT and CDR2 is YYEEEE in the germline V gene. Trimming stripped 0 bases from V and 0 bases from J, with 14 bases between. This CDR3 has 17 amino acids. The CDR3 reads CASSLAVGAISTDTQYF. DNA for the CDR3: TGTGCCAGCAGCTTGGCTGTGGGAGCAATCAGCACAGATACGCAGTATTTT. Variable domain in full (rest from reference TRBV5-6 and TRBJ2-3): DAGVTQSPTHLIKTRGQQVTLRCSPKSGHDTVSWYQQALGQGPQFIFQYYEEEERQRGNFPDRFSGHQFPNYSSELNVNALLLGDSALYLCASSLAVGAISTDTQYFGPGTRLTVL.

In this sample, this clone turned up a few times. V is TRBV4-2 and J is TRBJ2-7; TRBD1 is a possible D gene (6 bases). Germline values: CDR1 LGHNA, CDR2 YNFKEQ. Trimming pared 3 bases from V and 4 bases from J, leaving 16 bases between. The CDR3 spans 15 residues. CDR3 protein: CASSHDVGTLYEQYF. The CDR3 DNA follows: TGTGCCAGCAGCCATGACGTCGGGACACTATACGAGCAGTACTTC.

The gene calls are TRBV29-1 and TRBJ2-2; 9 bases are shared with TRBD1. This CDR3 comprises 14 residues. CDR1 is SQVTM and CDR2 is ANQGSEA in the germline V gene. With 8 bases clipped from V and 6 bases from J, the junction kept 10 bases outside the gene matches. CDR3 sequence (DNA): TGCAGCTACGGGACAGGGACAACCTCCGGGGAGCTGTTTTTT. Protein sequence: CSYGTGTTSGELFF.

This clone came up a few times. This chain connects TRBV5-5 to TRBJ1-4; D is perhaps TRBD1 (6 bases). The ends were cut back, 5 bases at V and 6 bases at J, with 14 bases in the middle. The CDR3 spans 14 residues. The V gene's germline CDR1 is SGHKS and CDR2 YYEKEE (reference sequence). DNA of the CDR3: TGTGCCAGCAGTCAACAGGGAGGGGATGAAAAACTGTTTTTT. As protein: CASSQQGGDEKLFF.

The genes are TRBV14 and TRBJ1-2; D unresolved. This CDR3 contains 13 residues. CDR1 is SGHDN and CDR2 is FVKESK in the germline V gene. The V end was cut by 1 base, the J end by 8 bases, with 11 bases between. Here the CDR3 DNA reads TGTGCCAGCAGCCAAGTCGGTAGCCAGGGCTACACCTTC. The encoded protein is CASSQVGSQGYTF.

The V call is TRBV7-2, the J call TRBJ1-2; D gene uncertain. Germline V CDR1 and CDR2: SGHTA, FQGNSA. V lost 6 bases and J 5 bases, leaving 16 bases between the germline ends. This CDR3 contains 14 residues. CDR3 in amino acids: CASRTAGSVYGYTF. CDR3 nucleotides: TGTGCCAGCAGGACCGCGGGGTCGGTGTATGGCTACACCTTC.

The CDR3 nucleotides read TGTGCCAGCAGCGGTGAGGGAAGTGGCTACACCTTC. Its protein is CASSGEGSGYTF. The chain combines TRBV9 with TRBJ1-2; no reliable D call. This CDR3 has 12 residues. Trimming pared 3 bases from V and 7 bases from J, leaving 10 bases between. Germline V gene lookup returns CDR1 SGDLS and CDR2 YYNGEE.